There are many counts of the clone carrying this T cell receptor beta chain. This specimen belongs to a study of T-cell memory formation after mild COVID-19. MiXCR was run by TCRdb on the 5' RACE reads, yielding one entry per CDR3 protein. This table has about 360,000 distinct CDR3 sequences, about 15% appearing once. V lost 4 bases to trimming and J lost 2 bases; unmatched junction nucleotides: 1. The CDR3 has 15 amino acids. Germline assignment: CDR1 MNHEY and CDR2 SVGEGT. The sequenced sample was PBMCs or a T cell subset sorted from them (not recorded which). This chain links TRBV6-2 or TRBV6-3 with TRBJ2-1; 11 bases fit TRBD2. The TCR was taken from a man between 18 and 29 years old who had mild COVID-19 (a few samples of this study predate the infection). Cell type and time point are not known. The CDR3 bases are TGTGCCAGCAGTTTAGCGGGGGGGCCCTACAATGAGCAGTTCTTC. It specifies CASSLAGGPYNEQFF.